Listed below are T cell receptor beta chains from one sample, sequenced in a study of T-cell memory formation after mild COVID-19. TCRdb re-called the 5' RACE reads through MiXCR, storing one row per CDR3 protein. The top ten clones hold roughly 7.7% of a sample with approximately 560,000 distinct CDR3 sequences, 15% to 20% of them seen once. The sequenced material came from PBMCs or a T cell subset sorted from them (not recorded which). The source is an adult woman who had mild COVID-19 (a few samples of this study predate the infection). Cell type and time point are not known. CDR3s leave out the opening cysteine and the closing phenylalanine or tryptophan.

J: TRBJ1-6; V: TRBV6-6; CDR3: ASSRPGGAYNSPLH
J: TRBJ1-1; V: TRBV7-2; CDR3: ASSPIGSRGAF
J: TRBJ2-7; V: TRBV19; CDR3: ASARDRKYEQY
J: TRBJ1-1; V: TRBV27; CDR3: ASSSQSGPMNTEAF
J: TRBJ2-6; V: TRBV7-2; CDR3: ASSPLSSGANVLT
J: TRBJ2-1; V: TRBV7-3; CDR3: ASSPWGQGAPGEQF
J: TRBJ2-3; V: TRBV4-2; CDR3: ASSQRVFSGTSTDTQY
J: TRBJ1-6; V: TRBV7-9; CDR3: ASSPGTANNSPLH
J: TRBJ1-1; V: TRBV19; CDR3: ASSILDLPGQGAEAF
J: TRBJ1-6; V: TRBV6-5; CDR3: ASSPGHRNSPLH